This entry describes one T cell receptor (beta chain). Semiquantitative ARM-PCR amplified T cell receptor alpha and beta CDR3 regions from mRNA. ARM-PCR used tagged nested gene-specific primers, then communal superprimers for exponential amplification. TCRdb re-analysed the multiplex PCR reads in MiXCR, keeping a single row per CDR3 protein. The repertoire has 10,000 to 15,000 distinct CDR3 sequences, roughly 68% of them found once; the top ten carry roughly 27%. The record originates from a study of relationships among human T cell subsets. V lost 7 bases and J lost 6; bases outside the gene matches: 6. The CDR3 spans 14 residues. Bead selections for CD25, CD56 and CD294 left a flow-through collected as Th1 cells.

This chain links TRBV12-3 or TRBV12-4 with TRBJ2-1; 10 bases agree with TRBD2. Sequencing was done on a sample of CD4+ Th1 cells sorted from blood. The clonotype comes from a man aged 40-49 years in good health. The CDR3 DNA follows: TGTGCCAGCACCCTAGCGGGAGCTCCCAATGAGCAGTTCTTC. Translating gives CASTLAGAPNEQFF.